This TCR beta chain appears in the sequencing data of a study of early T cells in non-severe SARS-CoV-2 infection. Study background: Sequenced material consisted of bulk RNA (from unsorted whole blood), and chains were unpaired.

From the 5' RACE reads, TCRdb called clonotypes with MiXCR, one entry per CDR3 protein. The sample includes about 56,000 distinct CDR3 sequences, around 12% of them seen just once. CDR1 is DFQATT and CDR2 is SNEGSKA in the germline V gene (reference sequence). This CDR3 comprises 14 residues. V was shortened by 2 bases and J by 11 bases, with 21 bases between the two germline ends. This clonotype originated in an adult who was a healthcare worker with PCR-confirmed SARS-CoV-2 infection or an uninfected control (not recorded which). The J gene is TRBJ1-1, the V gene TRBV20-1; the D gene is possibly TRBD1 (6 bases). Sequenced input: whole blood. CDR3 sequence (DNA): TGCAGTGCTAGAAGTTCCGGTTTGGGGGGCTGGGCTTTCTTT. Translating it yields CSARSSGLGGWAFF.